This T cell receptor beta chain comes out of a study of cytomegalovirus exposure and HLA in healthy donors. Study-wide results and caveats: Over 150 TCR beta chains were listed as cytomegalovirus-associated. Some public TCRs appeared in many individuals, while most sequences were rare. Later analysis identified a missense DCLRE1C variant that was linked to TCR beta V- and J-gene trimming.

Comment on this clone: Its antigen is undetermined.

Germline V gene data show CDR1 as LGHNA and CDR2 as YSLEER. CDR3 length: 17 amino acids. V was clipped by 0 bases and J by 5 bases; unmatched bases: 10. Primers for the PCR totalled 60 Vbeta and 13 Jbeta. In the study's own analysis: In a later analysis, 60 million to 90 million unique TCR beta chains included roughly 11 million shared by two or more donors. Using immunoSEQ multiplex PCR, the repertoire was profiled, and TCRdb retains in-frame clones only, with some absent. For V, J and clone size, that table is used; D and trimming come from the DNA. In the table there are around 130,000 clones, roughly 71% of which are singletons.

The V and J genes are TRBV4-3 and TRBJ1-1; 9 positions agree with TRBD1. Sequencing was carried out using PBMCs. This clonotype originated in a woman aged 40 to 50 in good health and CMV-seropositive. CDR3 sequence reads: CASSQEDRTGEITEAFF. As DNA, the CDR3 is TGCGCCAGCAGCCAAGAAGACCGGACAGGGGAGATAACTGAAGCTTTCTTT.